Listed here are 21 T cell receptor beta chains from one sample, sequenced in a study of blood T cells in healthy people across ages. It was with a sample-barcoded 5' primer and a J-beta primer mix that a second PCR of roughly 7 to 11 cycles was run. TCRdb re-derived calls from the 5' RACE reads in MiXCR, one entry per CDR3 protein. The sample lists 590,000 or so distinct CDR3 sequences; about 28% were seen once. Sequencing was done on a sample of blood. These receptors were collected from an elderly woman in good health.

This clonotype has only a few counts. Here the CDR3 DNA reads TGCAGTGCTAGGTTGACCGCTGCGAACACCGGGGAGCTGTTTTTT. This translates into CSARLTAANTGELFF. The chain has TRBV20-1 and TRBJ2-2; no firm D call. The length of the CDR3 is 15 residues. Germline V CDR1 and CDR2: DFQATT, SNEGSKA (reference sequence). The V and J ends lost 3 bases and 0 bases respectively, with 11 bases between them.

This clonotype was seen at least ten times. The V and J genes are TRBV7-2 and TRBJ2-1, with 14 bases that match TRBD2. From germline, CDR1 is SGHTA and CDR2 FQGNSA. The CDR3 sequence is 16 residues long. J was trimmed by 4 bases and V by 5 bases; bases with no gene match: 4. The CDR3 nucleotides read TGTGCCAGCAGCCTACGGACTAGCGGGGGGTACAATGAGCAGTTCTTC. It codes for CASSLRTSGGYNEQFF. Combining the CDR3 with reference TRBV7-2 and TRBJ2-1 gives the whole variable domain GAGVSQSPSNKVTEKGKDVELRCDPISGHTALYWYRQSLGQGLEFLIYFQGNSAPDKSGLPSDRFSAERTGGSVSTLTIQRTQQEDSAVYLCASSLRTSGGYNEQFFGPGTRLTVL.

This chain uses TRBV6-5 with TRBJ1-5, with D perhaps matching TRBD1 (5 bases). Trimming pared 0 bases from V and 5 bases from J, leaving 11 bases between. The CDR3 spans 15 residues. Per the germline V gene, CDR1 is MNHEY and CDR2 is SVGAGI. CDR3 loop: CASSYSASGDQPQHF. The CDR3 coding sequence is TGTGCCAGCAGTTACTCGGCTTCGGGGGATCAGCCCCAGCATTTT.

A word on this clonotype: A much more abundant neighbour one base away suggests this may be a read error. The chain joins TRBV6-5 to TRBJ1-2, with 8 bases identical to TRBD1. This CDR3 region has 11 residues. The V gene's germline CDR1 is MNHEY and CDR2 SVGAGI. As DNA, the CDR3 is TGTGCCAGCGGACAGGGCTATAGCTACACCTTC. Translating it yields CASGQGYSYTF.

In the case of this clonotype: It may be a read error: a sequence one base away is much more abundant. The chain has TRBV20-1 and TRBJ2-1; TRBD2 agrees at 12 bases. The J call is uncertain, as TRBJ2-7 better fits the DNA end. The CDR3 has 17 amino acids. In germline, CDR1 is DFQATT, CDR2 SNEGSKA (reference sequence). The CDR3 sequence is CSASKLAGGLTYNEQYF. The CDR3 nucleotides read TGCAGTGCTAGTAAGCTAGCGGGGGGGCTGACCTACAATGAGCAGTACTTC.

This chain joins TRBV5-5 and TRBJ1-4; D ambiguous. The V end lost 5 bases, the J end lost 6 bases, and 17 bases lay between the germline ends. This CDR3 contains 15 residues. The germline V gene has CDR1 SGHKS and CDR2 YYEKEE (reference sequence). The DNA of the CDR3 is TGTGCCAGCAGTTCCCCAGGAGAGGGCTATGAAAAACTGTTTTTT. The encoded protein is CASSSPGEGYEKLFF.

The chain combines TRBV20-1 with TRBJ2-7; 8 bases are shared with TRBD2. This CDR3 contains 14 residues. CDR1 is DFQATT, CDR2 SNEGSKA, per germline (reference sequence). With V trimmed by 6 bases and J by 2 bases, 9 bases remained unmatched. The CDR3 protein is CSAIPTSGTYEQYF. The CDR3 DNA reads TGCAGTGCGATCCCCACTAGCGGCACCTACGAGCAGTACTTC.

Regarding this clonotype: At one of its ends the junction is not consistent with the germline gene, which may arise from a read error. This sequence joins TRBV9 and TRBJ2-5, with D perhaps TRBD1 or TRBD2 (5 bases each). CDR3 length: 13 residues. Germline assignment: CDR1 SGDLS and CDR2 YYNGEE. CDR3 residues: CASSVVVFGTRYF. The CDR3 bases are TGTGCCAGCAGCGTAGTGGTGTTCGGGACCCGGTACTTC.

This clonotype was observed a few times. This clone may be a read error of a much larger clone one base away. The chain has TRBV20-1 and TRBJ2-1; TRBD1 aligns across 8 bases. Judging by the DNA end, TRBJ2-7 fits better; the J call may be wrong. Looked up from germline, CDR1 is DFQATT and CDR2 is SNEGSKA (reference sequence). This CDR3 spans 14 amino acids. CDR3 nucleotide sequence: TGCAGTGCTCCTCCGGGACAGGACTACAATGAGCAGTACTTC. Amino acid sequence: CSAPPGQDYNEQYF.

This clonotype was seen at least ten times. The V gene is TRBV5-1, the J gene TRBJ2-5; TRBD2 agrees at 8 bases. Trimming removed 0 bases from V and 1 base from J; junction bases left unmatched: 5. The germline V gene encodes CDR1 SGHRS and CDR2 YFSETQ. This CDR3 has 16 residues. CDR3 DNA sequence: TGCGCCAGCAGCTTGGTCCCAGCGGGGGTCCAAGAGACCCAGTACTTC. Translation: CASSLVPAGVQETQYF.

This clonotype was recorded a few times. Its ends do not fully match the called genes, so a read error is possible. The chain is built from TRBV29-1 and TRBJ2-4; 8 positions match TRBD1. The CDR3 is 15 residues long. Germline CDR1 reads SQVTM; CDR2 reads ANQGSEA. DNA for the CDR3: TGCGGCGTCGACGGATTAGAGACAGGGGATATAGACCAGTACTTC. The encoded protein is CGVDGLETGDIDQYF.

This clonotype was counted many times. This chain uses TRBV24-1 with TRBJ2-3; 9 bases align to TRBD2. In germline, CDR1 is KGHDR, CDR2 SFDVKD. The CDR3 runs 17 residues. Trimming at V came to 1 base and at J to 1 base, leaving 5 bases not matched to a gene. CDR3 residues: CATSDFVSGGGTDTQYF. As DNA, the CDR3 is TGTGCCACCAGTGATTTCGTTAGCGGGGGTGGCACAGATACGCAGTATTTT.

This clonotype occurred many times. J is TRBJ2-3 and V is TRBV7-9; the D gene is possibly TRBD1 (6 bases). The V end was cut by 2 bases, the J end by 4 bases, with 13 bases between. The germline V gene encodes CDR1 SEHNR and CDR2 FQNEAQ (reference sequence). The CDR3 consists of 15 residues. The CDR3 here is CASSLNTGRPDTQYF. The CDR3 DNA reads TGTGCCAGCAGCTTAAATACAGGGCGCCCAGATACGCAGTATTTT.

This clonotype was counted a few times. V gene TRBV7-8 combines with J gene TRBJ1-1; the match to TRBD1 covers 10 bases. This CDR3 contains 14 residues. Germline-derived CDR1 and CDR2 are SGHVS and FQNEAQ. V was clipped by 8 bases and J by 2 bases; unmatched bases: 5. For the CDR3, the DNA is TGTGCCAGCGGGGACAGGGGAATTAACACTGAAGCTTTCTTT. It codes for CASGDRGINTEAFF.

The chain joins TRBV4-1 to TRBJ2-5, with unresolved D. The CDR3 sequence is 15 residues long. V was cut by 5 bases and J by 1 base, with 14 bases left in between. The germline CDR1 and CDR2 sequences are MGHRA and YSYEKL. CDR3 in DNA: TGCGCCAGCAGCTTGCGACTGTCAGGCCAAGAGACCCAGTACTTC. Translated, it gives CASSLRLSGQETQYF.

This clonotype has more than one count but fewer than ten. This may come from a read error, since a much larger clone is one base off. The chain employs TRBV9 and TRBJ2-5; no clear D gene. V was trimmed by 4 bases and J by 5 bases, leaving 18 bases between them. This CDR3 contains 15 residues. Per the germline V gene, CDR1 is SGDLS and CDR2 is YYNGEE. The CDR3 loop reads CASSPRVVGMETQYF. The CDR3 nucleotides are TGTGCCAGCAGCCCCCGGGTGGTGGGTATGGAGACCCAGTACTTC. The full variable domain, in which reference TRBV9 and TRBJ2-5 provide the parts outside the CDR3, is DSGVTQTPKHLITATGQRVTLRCSPRSGDLSVYWYQQSLDQGLQFLIQYYNGEERAKGNILERFSAQQFPDLHSELNLSSLELGDSALYFCASSPRVVGMETQYFGPGTRLLVL.

There are a few counts of this clonotype. The gene calls are TRBV30 and TRBJ2-5; TRBD1 agrees at 7 bases. The CDR3 consists of 14 residues. Per the germline V gene, CDR1 is GTSNPN and CDR2 is SVGIG (reference sequence). V lost 0 bases to trimming and J lost 5 bases; unmatched junction nucleotides: 6. The CDR3 coding sequence is TGTGCCTGGAGTGTGGGACAGTTGAGGGAGACCCAGTACTTC. Its protein product is CAWSVGQLRETQYF.

This clonotype occurred many times. The junction shows a germline mismatch at one end, possibly a read error. The rearrangement links TRBV7-2 to TRBJ1-6; TRBD1 matches 7 bases. CDR3 size: 14 residues. In germline, CDR1 is SGHTA, CDR2 FQGNSA. The CDR3 spells CASSLGTVGSPLHF. The CDR3 DNA reads as TGCGCCAGCAGCTTAGGGACAGTCGGTTCACCCCTCCACTTT.

This clonotype has a count of ten or more. The chain has TRBV20-1 and TRBJ2-3; D is uncertain. This CDR3 contains 12 residues. Germline V gene lookup returns CDR1 DFQATT and CDR2 SNEGSKA (reference sequence). Trimming pared 3 bases from V and 2 bases from J, leaving 6 bases between. CDR3 in amino acids: CSASRSTDTQYF. For the CDR3, the DNA is TGCAGTGCTAGCCGATCCACAGATACGCAGTATTTT.

This clonotype came up many times. This sequence joins TRBV20-1 and TRBJ2-3; 12 nucleotides align to TRBD2. Germline V CDR1 and CDR2: DFQATT, SNEGSKA (reference sequence). V dropped 8 bases and J dropped 2; count of bases not matched to a gene: 8. The CDR3 contains 15 residues. The CDR3 loop is CSTGRLAGDTDTQYF. The CDR3 DNA reads as TGCAGTACGGGGCGACTAGCGGGGGACACAGATACGCAGTATTTT.

On this clonotype: An end of the junction differs from the germline gene, which may be a read error. The chain carries TRBV9 and TRBJ1-4, with D possibly being TRBD1 (5 bases). The length of the CDR3 is 15 residues. Germline CDR1 and CDR2: SGDLS and YYNGEE. This chain's CDR3 is CGSSVEGRLNEKLFF. The DNA of the CDR3 is TGTGGCAGCAGCGTAGAGGGACGGCTAAATGAAAAACTGTTTTTT.